Below are 7 T cell receptor beta chains sequenced from a single sample in a study of identical twins. TCRdb used MiXCR to reprocess the 5' RACE reads, holding one entry per CDR3 protein. Here the sample spans some 500,000 distinct CDR3 sequences, about 13% being singletons. These data also formed part of another study, on yellow fever vaccine responses in identical twins.

The sequenced sample was CD4+ T cells sorted from blood. The receptors stem from a woman younger than 35 in good health.

The chain combines TRBV28 with TRBJ2-5, with TRBD2 as a possible D gene (7 bases). CDR3 length: 17 amino acids. Trimming stripped 6 bases from V and 1 base from J, with 21 bases between. Germline CDR1 MDHEN, CDR2 SYDVKM. For the CDR3, the DNA is TGTGCCAGCAGCCTTGGGGGGGCCGCAACCCTCCAAGAGACCCAGTACTTC. Amino acids: CASSLGGAATLQETQYF. Full variable domain (missing parts from reference TRBV28 and TRBJ2-5): DVKVTQSSRYLVKRTGEKVFLECVQDMDHENMFWYRQDPGLGLRLIYFSYDVKMKEKGDIPEGYSVSREKKERFSLILESASTNQTSMYLCASSLGGAATLQETQYFGPGTRLLVL.

This clonotype has only a few counts. The J gene is TRBJ2-5, the V gene TRBV28; a weak D match, TRBD1 (6 bases). CDR1 is MDHEN, CDR2 SYDVKM, per germline. CDR3 size: 13 residues. Between the trimmed V and J ends, which lost 8 bases and 3 bases, there was a span of 13 bases. The CDR3 coding sequence is TGTGCCAGCCTTGGGACACCCAAAGAGACCCAGTACTTC. It is translated as CASLGTPKETQYF.

This clonotype was found a few times. This rearrangement joins TRBV6-1 to TRBJ2-3, with 11 bases aligning to TRBD2. CDR1 and CDR2 from the germline V gene are MNHNS and SASEGT. V dropped 11 bases and J dropped 2; count of bases not matched to a gene: 9. This CDR3 contains 15 residues. The CDR3 loop is CAAVPSGRTTDTQYF. The CDR3, as DNA: TGTGCCGCAGTACCTAGCGGGAGGACCACAGATACGCAGTATTTT.

This clonotype was counted between two and nine times. This chain links TRBV2 with TRBJ2-5; TRBD2 aligns across 8 bases. This CDR3 region has 16 residues. Germline V CDR1 and CDR2: SNHLY, FYNNEI. The trim removed 6 bases at V and 1 base at J, leaving 10 bases unmatched. CDR3 protein: CASRQGLAGFQETQYF. In nucleotides, the CDR3 is TGTGCCAGCAGACAGGGATTAGCGGGATTCCAAGAGACCCAGTACTTC.

This clonotype was recorded a few times. The rearrangement uses TRBV20-1 and TRBJ2-1; 8 bases line up with TRBD2. V lost 6 bases and J lost 5; bases outside the gene matches: 9. The CDR3 extends over 14 amino acids. The germline CDR1 and CDR2 sequences are DFQATT and SNEGSKA (reference sequence). This CDR3 is CSAATGLVDNEQFF. For the CDR3, the DNA is TGCAGTGCCGCCACGGGACTAGTGGACAATGAGCAGTTCTTC.

CDR3 protein: CASSQEASGGPGEQFF. For the CDR3, the DNA is TGTGCCAGCAGCCAAGAGGCTAGCGGGGGGCCGGGGGAGCAGTTCTTC. The chain links TRBV3-1 to TRBJ2-1; TRBD2 matches at 11 bases. Germline assignment: CDR1 LGHDT and CDR2 YNNKEL (reference sequence). The J segment lost 10 bases and the V segment lost 0 bases, leaving 8 bases of the junction unmatched. The CDR3 is made up of 16 amino acids.

CDR3 DNA: TGTGCCAGCAGCTCCGCAGCGGGGCAATCCTACGAGCAGTACTTC. Translation gives CASSSAAGQSYEQYF. The chain employs TRBV7-2 and TRBJ2-7; the match to TRBD2 covers 7 bases. V lost 4 bases and J lost 1; bases outside the gene matches: 7. CDR1 and CDR2 from the germline V gene are SGHTA and FQGNSA. This CDR3 contains 15 residues.